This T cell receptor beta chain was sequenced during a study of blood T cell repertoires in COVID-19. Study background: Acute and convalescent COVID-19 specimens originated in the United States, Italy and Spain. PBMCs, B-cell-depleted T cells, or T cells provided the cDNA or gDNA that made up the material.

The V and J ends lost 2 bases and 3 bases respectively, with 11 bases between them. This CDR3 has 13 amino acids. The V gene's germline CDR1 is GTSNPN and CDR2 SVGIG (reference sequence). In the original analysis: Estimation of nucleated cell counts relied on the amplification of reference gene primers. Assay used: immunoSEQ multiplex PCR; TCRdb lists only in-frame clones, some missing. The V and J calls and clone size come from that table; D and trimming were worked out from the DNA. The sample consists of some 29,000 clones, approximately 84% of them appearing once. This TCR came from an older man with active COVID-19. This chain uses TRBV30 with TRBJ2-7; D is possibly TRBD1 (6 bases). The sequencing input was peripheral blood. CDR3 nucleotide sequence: TGTGCCTGGAGTCCCGGGGACAACTACGAGCAGTACTTC. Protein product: CAWSPGDNYEQYF.